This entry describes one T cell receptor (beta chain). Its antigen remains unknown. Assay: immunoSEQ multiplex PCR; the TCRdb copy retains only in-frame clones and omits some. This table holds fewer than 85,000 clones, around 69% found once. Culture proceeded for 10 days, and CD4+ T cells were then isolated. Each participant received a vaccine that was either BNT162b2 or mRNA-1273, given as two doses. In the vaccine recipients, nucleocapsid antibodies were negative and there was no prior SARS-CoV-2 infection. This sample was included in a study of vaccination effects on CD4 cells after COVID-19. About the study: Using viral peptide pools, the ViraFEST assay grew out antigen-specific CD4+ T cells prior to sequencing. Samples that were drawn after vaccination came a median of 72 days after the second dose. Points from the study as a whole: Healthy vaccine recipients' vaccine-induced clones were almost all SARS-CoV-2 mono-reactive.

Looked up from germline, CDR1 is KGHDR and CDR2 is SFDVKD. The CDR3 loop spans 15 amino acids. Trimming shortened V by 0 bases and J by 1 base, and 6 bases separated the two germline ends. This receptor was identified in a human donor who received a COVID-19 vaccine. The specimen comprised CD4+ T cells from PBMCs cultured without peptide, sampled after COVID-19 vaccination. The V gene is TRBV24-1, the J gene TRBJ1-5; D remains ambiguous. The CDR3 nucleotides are TGTGCCACCAGTGATTTGATCGCCAGCAATCAGCCCCAGCATTTT. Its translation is CATSDLIASNQPQHF.